The 10 T cell receptor beta chains reported below all come from one sample, sequenced in a study of shared clonotypes between healthy human individuals. Assay: immunoSEQ multiplex PCR; the TCRdb copy retains only in-frame clones and omits some. The sample yields 950,000 to 1,100,000 clones, about 70% seen once. Sequenced input: memory CD4+ T cells sorted from blood. The subset is: CD45RA-negative fraction. These receptors were obtained from a man in his late teens or twenties in good health.

The V and J genes are TRBV27 and TRBJ2-1; the D is unclear. V was trimmed by 2 bases and J by 3 bases, leaving 8 bases between them. The CDR3 has 14 amino acids. The germline gives CDR1 MNHEY, CDR2 SMNVEV (reference sequence). CDR3 bases: TGTGCCAGCAGTTTAGGGCAGGTCTACAATGAGCAGTTCTTC. It translates to CASSLGQVYNEQFF.

The V call is TRBV5-1, the J call TRBJ2-5; 8 bases map to TRBD2. This CDR3 contains 16 residues. Germline lookup yields CDR1 SGHRS and CDR2 YFSETQ. Unmatched junction bases numbered 4, after V lost 0 bases and J lost 0 bases. The CDR3 region is CASSLGISGDQETQYF. DNA for the CDR3: TGCGCCAGCAGCTTGGGAATTAGCGGGGACCAAGAGACCCAGTACTTC.

With regard to this clone: The same CDR3 can be traced to other DNA sequences in this sample. The rearrangement uses TRBV7-2 and TRBJ2-5; the match to TRBD1 covers 8 bases. Germline V CDR1 and CDR2: SGHTA, FQGNSA. The CDR3 runs 14 residues. J was trimmed by 2 bases and V by 5 bases; bases with no gene match: 4. CDR3 region: CASSRDRGQETQYF. For the CDR3, the DNA is TGTGCCAGCAGCCGAGACAGGGGTCAAGAGACCCAGTACTTC.

The chain is built from TRBV6-1 and TRBJ1-1; D might be TRBD1 (5 bases). Germline-derived CDR1 and CDR2 are MNHNS and SASEGT. Trimming took 5 bases from V and 0 from J, leaving 13 bases between them. The CDR3 is 15 residues long. CDR3 sequence (DNA): TGTGCCAGCAGTACCCGTGGGGGGGTGAACACTGAAGCTTTCTTT. It yields the protein CASSTRGGVNTEAFF.

The rearrangement joins TRBV4-1 to TRBJ2-5; tentatively, D is TRBD1 or TRBD2 (5 bases each). There are 14 residues in the CDR3. CDR1 and CDR2 from the germline V gene are MGHRA and YSYEKL. Trimming left V 1 base short and J 4 bases short, with 10 bases between. The CDR3 region has the DNA TGCGCCAGCAGCCAAGTTTCAGGGAGAGAGACCCAGTACTTC. Protein sequence: CASSQVSGRETQYF.

This clone was observed a handful of times. CDR3 sequence reads: CASTGQGETQYF. The CDR3 DNA is TGTGCCAGCACAGGACAGGGAGAGACCCAGTACTTC. The gene calls are TRBV6-5 and TRBJ2-5, with 8 bases identical to TRBD1. Germline trimming cut 7 bases from V and 4 bases from J; bases unmatched to any gene: 2. This CDR3 spans 12 amino acids. Germline V CDR1 and CDR2: MNHEY, SVGAGI.

The V call is TRBV7-8, the J call TRBJ2-7; D not certain. Germline CDR1 and CDR2: SGHVS and FQNEAQ. The CDR3 spans 13 residues. Trimming pared 2 bases from V and 7 bases from J, leaving 12 bases between. CDR3 DNA: TGTGCCAGCAGCTTAAATCCGACTGGAGAGCAGTACTTC. Its protein is CASSLNPTGEQYF.

The chain recombines TRBV7-9 with TRBJ2-7, with unresolved D. The length of the CDR3 is 15 residues. Per germline, CDR1 SEHNR and CDR2 FQNEAQ (reference sequence). Deletions cut 5 bases from V and 3 bases from J, with 17 bases between. The CDR3 coding sequence is TGTGCCAGCAGCCCGCCAGCTCCTCAAAACTACGAGCAGTACTTC. Translating it yields CASSPPAPQNYEQYF.

The chain links TRBV27 to TRBJ1-2, with a possible D match to TRBD1 (5 bases). The germline V gene encodes CDR1 MNHEY and CDR2 SMNVEV (reference sequence). The CDR3 extends over 15 amino acids. V was pared by 6 bases and J by 2 bases, with 16 bases between. The CDR3 reads CASSTYGALNYGYTF. CDR3 coding DNA: TGTGCCAGCAGCACCTACGGGGCCCTAAACTATGGCTACACCTTC.

V is TRBV11-2 and J is TRBJ1-4, with D maybe TRBD1 (5 bases). Germline V CDR1 and CDR2: SGHAT, FQNNGV. V gave up 5 bases and J gave up 4 bases, with 14 bases separating them. The CDR3 consists of 15 residues. The CDR3 DNA reads TGTGCCAGCAGCCGGAATTCGAGGGGTAATGAAAAACTGTTTTTT. Its translation: CASSRNSRGNEKLFF.